In its sample, the clone carrying this TCR beta chain was seen a few times. Antigen specificity is unknown. The same CDR3 arises from other DNA sequences in this sample as well. Per germline, CDR1 SEHNR and CDR2 FQNEAQ (reference sequence). V shed 5 bases and J shed 7 bases, with 12 bases lying between them. The CDR3 is 13 amino acids. This sample stems from a study of shared clonotypes between healthy human individuals. Points from the study as a whole: Collection of samples was limited to blood; tissue repertoires likely differ.

Only in-frame clones appear in the TCRdb table, and some are missing; sequencing was by immunoSEQ multiplex PCR. The data hold hundreds of thousands of clones, with around 78% observed a single time. Sequencing was done on a sample of PBMCs. The chain recombines TRBV7-9 with TRBJ1-5; D unresolved. The receptor was derived from a middle-aged woman in good health. Some clones in this sample may be carry-over from other donors' samples. The CDR3 is CASSRESNQPQHF. CDR3 nucleotide sequence: TGTGCCAGCAGCCGAGAATCCAACCAGCCCCAGCATTTT.